The 10 T cell receptor beta chains below come from one sample, sequenced in a study of control samples from healthy donors and cancer patients (dated by TCRdb to 2020 to 2022). Libraries were constructed by the immunoSEQ multiplex PCR assay. TCRdb stores this immuneACCESS table with in-frame sequences only. Part of the clones is absent; in the studies checked, under half of the shortfall reflects unresolved V genes, and no reason is known for the rest. Recorded for this sample are about 180,000 clones; 94% of them occurred a single time. The ten largest clones represent 1.2% to 1.5% of the sample. The sample was blood. The receptor source for this set is a young woman in good health.

V and J are TRBV13 and TRBJ1-4; possibly TRBD1 for D (6 bases). This CDR3 contains 16 residues. In germline, CDR1 is PRHDT, CDR2 FYEKMQ (reference sequence). Trimming took 0 bases from V and 8 from J, leaving 16 bases between them. CDR3 DNA: TGTGCCAGCAGCTTAGGTTTTAGTTCCGGGGGCGAAAAACTGTTTTTT. This gives the protein CASSLGFSSGGEKLFF. Variable domain in full (rest from reference TRBV13 and TRBJ1-4): AAGVIQSPRHLIKEKRETATLKCYPIPRHDTVYWYQQGPGQDPQFLISFYEKMQSDKGSIPDRFSAQQFSDYHSELNMSSLELGDSALYFCASSLGFSSGGEKLFFGSGTQLSVL.

The chain carries TRBV6-5 and TRBJ1-2; 10 nucleotides agree with TRBD1. Germline V lookup: CDR1 MNHEY, CDR2 SVGAGI. The CDR3 spans 15 residues. Unmatched junction bases numbered 6, after V lost 4 bases and J lost 4 bases. CDR3 in DNA: TGTGCCAGCAGTTTCACGACAGGGGGCGGCTATGGCTACACCTTC. It codes for CASSFTTGGGYGYTF.

The V gene is TRBV7-9, the J gene TRBJ2-5; no definite D call. The CDR3 has 16 amino acids. V was trimmed by 2 bases and J by 1 base, leaving 14 bases between them. CDR1 SEHNR and CDR2 FQNEAQ come from the germline V gene (reference sequence). DNA for the CDR3: TGTGCCAGCAGCTTAAGTGGGGTAGGGCCCCAAGAGACCCAGTACTTC. Amino acids: CASSLSGVGPQETQYF.

This chain links TRBV19 with TRBJ1-1; no clear D gene. Trimming took 7 bases from V and 0 from J, leaving 6 bases between them. CDR1 and CDR2 from the germline V gene are LNHDA and SQIVND (reference sequence). The CDR3 runs to 12 residues. Written as DNA, the CDR3 is TGTGCCAGTAAGAGGTTGAACACTGAAGCTTTCTTT. It specifies CASKRLNTEAFF.

This clone was observed once. At one end, the junction sequence differs from germline, possibly due to a read error. The rearrangement links TRBV2 to TRBJ1-2; D gene uncertain. This CDR3 has 12 residues. Germline V lookup: CDR1 SNHLY, CDR2 FYNNEI. CDR3 nucleotide sequence: TGTGCCAGCAGTGTCACGAACTCTGGCTACACCTTC. Amino acid sequence: CASSVTNSGYTF.

This clone was recorded only once. The rearrangement links TRBV5-6 to TRBJ1-2; no firm D call. V gave up 1 base and J gave up 2 bases, with 12 bases separating them. Per the germline V gene, CDR1 is SGHDT and CDR2 is YYEEEE. The CDR3 contains 15 residues. The CDR3 nucleotides are TGTGCCAGCAGCTTGAGTCCAATTCCCAACTATGGCTACACCTTC. Protein product: CASSLSPIPNYGYTF.

The V call is TRBV2, the J call TRBJ2-7, with 12 bases identical to TRBD2. With 6 bases clipped from V and 2 bases from J, the junction kept 5 bases outside the gene matches. The CDR3 sequence is 15 residues long. Germline CDR1 is SNHLY and CDR2 is FYNNEI. CDR3 in DNA: TGTGCCAGCAGCCGGACTAGCGGGGCTCCCTACGAGCAGTACTTC. The encoded protein is CASSRTSGAPYEQYF.

The DNA for the CDR3 is TGTGCCAGCAGCTTAGCGACAACCGCGGGCCCCAATGAGCAGTTCTTC. Its translation: CASSLATTAGPNEQFF. V and J are TRBV7-2 and TRBJ2-1; possible D gene TRBD2, 5 bases. Trimming pared 0 bases from V and 6 bases from J, leaving 15 bases between. This CDR3 region has 16 residues. CDR1 and CDR2 from the germline V gene are SGHTA and FQGNSA.

V gene TRBV6-2 or TRBV6-3 combines with J gene TRBJ2-7; TRBD2 matches at 9 bases. The CDR3 totals 12 residues. Looked up from germline, CDR1 is MNHEY and CDR2 is SVGEGT. After removal of 5 bases from V and 7 bases from J, the junction contained 3 bases not matched to a gene. DNA of the CDR3: TGTGCCAGCAGTCCCAGCGGGAGGGAGCAGTACTTC. Translated: CASSPSGREQYF.

The genes are TRBV9 and TRBJ1-1; weak D call: TRBD1 (5 bases). This CDR3 has 14 amino acids. Germline V lookup: CDR1 SGDLS, CDR2 YYNGEE. Trimming stripped 3 bases from V and 4 bases from J, with 13 bases between. CDR3 nucleotides: TGTGCCAGCAGCGCCGGGGGAGGGCTCACTGAAGCTTTCTTT. Translation: CASSAGGGLTEAFF.